These 6 T cell receptor beta chains were all obtained from the same sample, sequenced in a study of molecular identifiers for immune sequencing clone quantification (dated by TCRdb to the late 2010s). Library preparation used PCR. The instrument was a NextSeq 500. TCRdb reprocessed the public reads (quality trimming at Q25 with fastp, clone calling with MiXCR) and kept in-frame beta chains. Identical CDR3 proteins give one entry, which carries the most common genes and DNA. Counted in this sample were a few hundred thousand distinct CDR3 sequences; roughly 24% of them appeared once. Of the sample, roughly 0.77% falls within the top ten clones. Source material: naive CD8+ T cells from blood, with Jurkat cell RNA spiked in. In the paper's terms, the cell subset or site label means: FACS-sorted CD8+CD4-CCR7+CD45RA+ naive T cells. The receptors were sampled from a human donor in good health. Some libraries in this study had Jurkat cell RNA spiked in.

The gene calls are TRBV28 and TRBJ2-2, with 8 bases aligning to TRBD2. The ends lost 5 bases at V and 2 bases at J; junction bases unmatched: 7. From germline, CDR1 is MDHEN and CDR2 SYDVKM. The CDR3 is 16 residues long. The CDR3 loop is CASSPRTSSNTGELFF. The CDR3 nucleotides are TGTGCCAGCAGTCCCAGGACTAGCTCAAACACCGGGGAGCTGTTTTTT.

This clonotype was found a few times. The rearrangement links TRBV20-1 to TRBJ2-2; the D is unclear. Germline lookup yields CDR1 DFQATT and CDR2 SNEGSKA (reference sequence). V lost 2 bases and J 5 bases, leaving 9 bases between the germline ends. This CDR3 region has 13 residues. CDR3 DNA: TGCAGTGCTAGAATGTTAGATACCGGGGAGCTGTTTTTT. The encoded protein is CSARMLDTGELFF.

In this sample, this clonotype turned up many times. The V and J genes are TRBV20-1 and TRBJ2-7; D is unresolved. In germline, CDR1 is DFQATT, CDR2 SNEGSKA (reference sequence). CDR3 size: 11 residues. Deletions cut 6 bases from V and 3 bases from J, with 9 bases between. As DNA, the CDR3 is TGCAGTGCGAGTGACGGCTACGAGCAGTACTTC. Protein: CSASDGYEQYF.

This clonotype was seen a single time. At one of its ends the junction is not consistent with the germline gene, which may arise from a read error. The V call is TRBV19, the J call TRBJ2-7; D is possibly TRBD2 (5 bases). There are 13 residues in the CDR3. The V gene's germline CDR1 is LNHDA and CDR2 SQIVND (reference sequence). CDR3 coding DNA: TGTGCCAGTAGTGGCACTAGTGACTACAAGCAGTACTTC. Protein sequence: CASSGTSDYKQYF.

With respect to this clonotype: An end of the junction differs from the germline gene, which may be a read error. The chain carries TRBV12-3 or TRBV12-4 and TRBJ1-1; D perhaps matches TRBD1 (5 bases). This CDR3 is 14 amino acids long. The CDR3 DNA reads TGTGCCAGCAATTTAGCAGGGTTGAACACTGAAGCTTTCTTT. Its protein is CASNLAGLNTEAFF.

The chain joins TRBV6-5 to TRBJ2-3, with unresolved D. In germline, CDR1 is MNHEY, CDR2 SVGAGI. The germline V and J ends were trimmed by 0 bases and 6 bases, with 7 bases remaining between them. The CDR3 is made up of 13 amino acids. CDR3 residues: CASSYSVGDTQYF. CDR3 bases: TGTGCCAGCAGTTACTCCGTTGGGGATACGCAGTATTTT.